This is a list of T cell receptor beta chains from one sample in a study of metastatic and nonmetastatic thyroid tumors. TCRdb reanalyzed the PCR reads via MiXCR. The sample yields 30,000 or so clones, approximately 30% seen once. Material: blood. These receptors were obtained from a female donor with papillary thyroid cancer or a benign thyroid nodule (not recorded which). Some clones in this sample may be carry-over from other donors' samples. Each CDR3 is given with its conserved first and last residue. The D gene is left open where the match is weak. A clone size is listed for some rows: how often the clone was seen (once, few, many), or a class if it is expanded.

-	-	14	TRBV7-9	TRBJ2-7	CASRYRGAPYEQYF	TGTGCCAGCAGATATCGGGGGGCCCCTTACGAGCAGTACTTC
-	-	13	TRBV6-2/TRBV6-3	TRBJ2-7	CASSYSVSYDQYF	TGTGCCAGCAGTTACTCCGTATCCTACGATCAGTACTTC
-	-	15	TRBV19	TRBJ2-7	CASSPTHSFLYEQYF	TGTGCCAGTAGCCCGACTCACAGCTTCCTCTACGAGCAGTACTTC
many	TRBD1	13	TRBV6-1	TRBJ2-5	CASSSGGGETQYF	TGTGCCAGCTCATCAGGGGGCGGGGAGACCCAGTACTTC
many	-	12	TRBV20-1	TRBJ2-3	CSAPGSIDTQYF	TGCAGTGCTCCCGGGAGCATAGATACGCAGTATTTT
many	-	15	TRBV7-9	TRBJ2-2	CASSSRTPSPGELFF	TGTGCCAGCAGCTCCCGGACCCCTAGCCCCGGGGAGCTGTTTTTT
many	-	19	TRBV5-1	TRBJ2-1	CASSLVPGRIPSSYNEQFF	TGCGCCAGCAGCTTGGTGCCGGGGCGGATTCCAAGCTCCTACAATGAGCAGTTCTTC
many	-	17	TRBV20-1	TRBJ2-2	CSARDLMRGPNTGELFF	TGCAGTGCTAGAGATTTGATGCGGGGGCCGAACACCGGGGAGCTGTTTTTT
-	-	13	TRBV20-1	TRBJ2-1	CSARLGPYNEQFF	TGCAGTGCGCGACTAGGTCCCTACAATGAGCAGTTCTTC
-	-	15	TRBV20-1	TRBJ1-1	CSATMCGGGNTEAFF	TGCAGTGCAACGATGTGCGGTGGCGGGAACACTGAAGCTTTCTTT
medium-sized	-	13	TRBV30	TRBJ2-2	CAWKPGNTGELFF	TGTGCCTGGAAACCGGGAAACACCGGGGAGCTGTTTTTT
-	-	14	TRBV4-3	TRBJ1-2	CASSQIQGDYGYTF	TGCGCCAGCAGCCAAATACAGGGAGACTATGGCTACACCTTC
-	-	12	TRBV3-1	TRBJ1-2	CASSLRWAGYTF	TGTGCCAGCAGCCTGCGGTGGGCTGGCTACACCTTC
many	-	14	TRBV20-1	TRBJ2-5	CSAKVEPALETQYF	TGCAGTGCTAAGGTAGAACCCGCGTTAGAGACCCAGTACTTC
-	-	15	TRBV11-3	TRBJ2-7	CASSSETVEGYEQYF	TGTGCCAGCAGCTCCGAGACAGTTGAAGGCTACGAGCAGTACTTC
-	TRBD1	11	TRBV13	TRBJ2-1	CASSLGQGPFF	TGTGCCAGCAGCTTGGGACAGGGTCCGTTCTTC
-	TRBD2	16	TRBV27	TRBJ2-3	CASRRQLAGVVYTQYF	TGTGCCAGCAGGAGACAACTAGCGGGAGTGGTATATACGCAGTATTTT
many	-	12	TRBV15	TRBJ2-5	CATSRDQETQYF	TGTGCCACCAGCAGAGATCAAGAGACCCAGTACTTC
many	-	13	TRBV2	TRBJ1-5	CASIADSNQPQHF	TGTGCCAGCATTGCGGATAGCAATCAGCCCCAGCATTTT
-	TRBD2	17	TRBV12-3/TRBV12-4	TRBJ2-1	CASSLLPGLAGGYEQFF	TGTGCCAGCAGTCTCCTTCCGGGACTAGCGGGAGGGTATGAGCAGTTCTTC
-	TRBD2	15	TRBV6-4	TRBJ2-5	CARRTSGGFRETQYF	TGTGCCAGACGGACTAGCGGGGGGTTTCGGGAGACGCAGTACTTC
many	-	14	TRBV6-1	TRBJ1-5	CASSPIGGRQPQHF	TGTGCCAGCAGTCCGATAGGGGGACGTCAGCCCCAGCATTTT
many	TRBD2	16	TRBV9	TRBJ2-3	CASSEPSGGIADTQYF	TGTGCCAGCAGCGAACCTAGCGGGGGGATCGCAGATACGCAGTATTTT
many	-	14	TRBV5-1	TRBJ2-2	CASSGGTVTGELFF	TGCGCCAGCAGCGGCGGGACAGTCACCGGGGAGCTGTTTTTT
many	-	15	TRBV7-9	TRBJ2-1	CASSRDPPPYNEQFF	TGTGCCAGCAGCCGTGACCCTCCTCCCTACAATGAGCAGTTCTTC
many	-	15	TRBV2	TRBJ1-4	CASSEARGPDEKLFF	TGTGCCAGCAGTGAAGCGCGGGGACCCGACGAAAAACTGTTTTTT
many	TRBD1	16	TRBV28	TRBJ2-3	CASSLSTGGITDTQYF	TGTGCCAGCAGTCTTTCGACAGGGGGCATCACAGATACGCAGTATTTT
many	-	14	TRBV3-1	TRBJ2-7	CASSQKGYNYEQYF	TGTGCCAGCAGCCAAAAGGGCTATAACTACGAGCAGTACTTC
many	-	13	TRBV20-1	TRBJ1-6	CSAAGVHNSPLHF	TGCAGTGCTGCCGGGGTACACAATTCACCCCTCCACTTT
many	-	13	TRBV10-3	TRBJ1-6	CAIMATYNSPLHF	TGTGCCATCATGGCAACCTATAATTCACCCCTCCACTTT
many	TRBD2	15	TRBV7-9	TRBJ2-7	CASSATSGRRYEQYF	TGTGCCAGCAGCGCAACTAGCGGGAGAAGGTACGAGCAGTACTTC
medium-sized	-	15	TRBV5-1	TRBJ1-2	CASSLVDTFNYGYTF	TGCGCCAGCAGCTTGGTGGACACTTTTAACTATGGCTACACCTTC
once	-	12	TRBV20-1	TRBJ1-5	CSASAGNKPQHF	TGCAGTGCTAGCGCGGGCAATAAGCCCCAGCATTTT
few	-	14	TRBV6-6	TRBJ1-3	CASSYSEDSHTIYF	TGTGCCAGCAGTTACTCGGAGGATTCGCACACCATATATTTT
medium-sized	TRBD2	16	TRBV6-5	TRBJ2-1	CASSYSTGLAGAEQFF	TGTGCCAGCAGTTACTCGACAGGACTAGCGGGAGCTGAGCAGTTCTTC
-	TRBD1	14	TRBV6-1	TRBJ2-1	CVIRGTGNYNEQFF	TGTGTCATCAGGGGGACAGGTAACTACAATGAGCAGTTCTTC
-	-	17	TRBV11-2	TRBJ2-2	CASSPRQRRRTPGSCFF	-
many	TRBD1	13	TRBV7-3	TRBJ1-1	CASSLKGGREAFF	TGTGCCAGCAGCTTAAAAGGGGGCCGGGAAGCTTTCTTT
-	-	10	TRBV20-1	TRBJ2-7	CNLPQNEQYF	TGCAACCTTCCACAGAACGAGCAGTACTTC
medium-sized	TRBD1	15	TRBV5-1	TRBJ1-6	CASSSQGGRNSPLHF	TGCGCCAGCAGCTCCCAGGGGGGAAGGAATTCACCCCTCCACTTT
many	TRBD1	14	TRBV20-1	TRBJ1-1	CSARRQGVETEAFF	TGCAGTGCTAGAAGACAGGGGGTTGAAACTGAAGCTTTCTTT
-	-	17	TRBV28	TRBJ1-1	CAISSRAVGQMNTEAFF	TGTGCCATCAGTTCCCGGGCAGTGGGGCAAATGAACACTGAAGCTTTCTTT